Listed here are 29 T cell receptor beta chains from one sample, sequenced in a study of T cell responses to AZD1222 COVID-19 vaccine. Only in-frame clones appear in the TCRdb table, and some are missing; sequencing was by immunoSEQ multiplex PCR. The repertoire includes 68,000 or so clones, around four fifths of them detected once, and over 10% sits in the top ten. The source was peripheral blood, collected on day 0 of AZD1222 vaccination. These TCRs come from an adult in good health.

The V gene is TRBV12-3 or TRBV12-4, the J gene TRBJ1-1; 8 bases fit TRBD1. V was clipped by 2 bases and J by 7 bases; unmatched bases: 3. The CDR3 has 13 residues. CDR3 amino acids: CASSLSGTGEAFF. The DNA for the CDR3 is TGTGCCAGCAGTTTATCCGGGACAGGTGAAGCTTTCTTT.

The rearrangement links TRBV6-1 to TRBJ2-3; D may be TRBD2 (6 bases). The CDR3 runs 15 residues. Germline CDR1 is MNHNS and CDR2 is SASEGT. Between the trimmed V and J ends, which lost 2 bases and 1 base, there was a span of 10 bases. The CDR3 DNA sequence: TGTGCCAGCAGTGAACGGGGGATTCGCACAGATACGCAGTATTTT. As protein: CASSERGIRTDTQYF.

CDR3 in DNA: TGTGCCACCCGACGGGACAGGGGCCTGACCGGGGAGCTGTTTTTT. This sequence encodes CATRRDRGLTGELFF. The chain links TRBV19 to TRBJ2-2; 10 bases agree with TRBD1. CDR1 is LNHDA and CDR2 is SQIVND in the germline V gene (reference sequence). Trimming removed 10 bases from V and 5 bases from J; junction bases left unmatched: 10. CDR3 length: 15 amino acids.

The chain carries TRBV2 and TRBJ2-5, with D perhaps matching TRBD1 (5 bases). Germline values: CDR1 SNHLY, CDR2 FYNNEI. V lost 9 bases and J 5 bases, leaving 16 bases between the germline ends. There are 13 residues in the CDR3. CDR3 in DNA: TGTGCCAGTCAGCCAGGGTCGTGGGAGACCCAGTACTTC. This codes for CASQPGSWETQYF.

The gene calls are TRBV6-2 or TRBV6-3 and TRBJ1-1; possible D gene TRBD1, 5 bases. V lost 5 bases and J 3 bases, leaving 13 bases between the germline ends. Germline loops: CDR1 MNHEY, CDR2 SVGEGT. This CDR3 has 14 residues. The DNA of the CDR3 is TGTGCCAGCAGTCACCCTGGGACGGACACTGAAGCTTTCTTT. Translating gives CASSHPGTDTEAFF.

The chain joins TRBV3-1 (or the pseudogene TRBV3-2) to TRBJ2-5; 8 nucleotides align to TRBD2. Germline loops: CDR1 LGHDT, CDR2 YNNKEL (reference sequence). V was pared by 3 bases and J by 5 bases, with 5 bases of the junction left unmatched. The CDR3 runs 14 residues. In DNA form, the CDR3 reads TGTGCCAGCAGCCATCGCATAGCGGGGGAGACCCAGTACTTC. Translating it yields CASSHRIAGETQYF.

The chain recombines TRBV18 with TRBJ1-4, with 7 bases lining up with TRBD1. Trimming removed 6 bases from V and 8 bases from J; junction bases left unmatched: 6. Germline CDR1 and CDR2: KGHSH and LQKENI. This CDR3 contains 13 residues. CDR3 DNA: TGTGCCAGCTCGGGGGGACAGTCGGAAAAACTGTTTTTT. Translated: CASSGGQSEKLFF.

The gene calls are TRBV2 and TRBJ2-1, with D unclear. The CDR3 covers 14 residues. V lost 1 base, J lost 2 bases, and 6 bases lay in between. Germline V gives CDR1 SNHLY, CDR2 FYNNEI. The DNA for the CDR3 is TGTGCCAGCAGTGAAGACGTAGCCTACAATGAGCAGTTCTTC. It translates to CASSEDVAYNEQFF.

The genes are TRBV18 and TRBJ2-1, with 9 bases identical to TRBD1. The CDR3 runs 15 residues. Unmatched junction bases numbered 4, after V lost 3 bases and J lost 4 bases. Germline CDR1 reads KGHSH; CDR2 reads LQKENI. The chain's CDR3 is CASSPGQGLYNEQFF. The DNA for the CDR3 is TGTGCCAGCTCACCGGGACAGGGTCTATACAATGAGCAGTTCTTC.

This chain joins TRBV10-3 and TRBJ2-5; tentatively, D is TRBD1 (6 bases). Germline CDR1 ENHRY, CDR2 SYGVKD. The CDR3 is made up of 14 amino acids. V lost 3 bases to trimming and J lost 1 base, with 9 bases between them. The CDR3 DNA follows: TGTGCCATCAGTGAAAGGGGGTCCCAAGAGACCCAGTACTTC. Its protein is CAISERGSQETQYF.

There are a few counts of this clone. The chain links TRBV2 to TRBJ2-1; 11 bases align to TRBD2. J gave up 6 bases and V 6 bases, and 16 bases lay outside the gene matches. Germline CDR1 SNHLY, CDR2 FYNNEI. This CDR3 region has 18 residues. The CDR3 here is CASSLSSGTSGPLNEQFF. The CDR3 DNA follows: TGTGCCAGCAGCCTATCTTCCGGGACTAGCGGACCTCTCAATGAGCAGTTCTTC.

The chain employs TRBV19 and TRBJ2-7; D perhaps matches TRBD1 (5 bases). The V end was cut by 3 bases, the J end by 6 bases, with 18 bases between. CDR1 and CDR2 (germline): LNHDA, SQIVND (reference sequence). This CDR3 is 15 amino acids long. The CDR3 loop is CASSMLGAKGAEQYF. The CDR3 DNA follows: TGTGCCAGTAGTATGTTAGGGGCAAAGGGCGCCGAGCAGTACTTC. Complete variable domain (other parts from reference TRBV19 and TRBJ2-7): DGGITQSPKYLFRKEGQNVTLSCEQNLNHDAMYWYRQDPGQGLRLIYYSQIVNDFQKGDIAEGYSVSREKKESFPLTVTSAQKNPTAFYLCASSMLGAKGAEQYFGPGTRLTVT.

The chain employs TRBV28 and TRBJ1-4; D unresolved. The germline V and J ends were trimmed by 6 bases and 0 bases, with 14 bases remaining between them. CDR1 is MDHEN and CDR2 is SYDVKM in the germline V gene. This CDR3 has 16 amino acids. The CDR3 spells CASSPAGGPTNEKLFF. CDR3 sequence (DNA): TGTGCCAGCAGCCCCGCCGGCGGGCCAACTAATGAAAAACTGTTTTTT.

The CDR3 loop reads CASRRAGASNQPQHF. As DNA, the CDR3 is TGTGCCAGCAGGAGGGCGGGGGCGAGCAATCAGCCCCAGCATTTT. The chain employs TRBV6-4 and TRBJ1-5; TRBD1 might be the D (6 bases). Trimming removed 6 bases from V and 1 base from J, with 13 bases in between. The CDR3 is 15 residues long. Germline V lookup: CDR1 MRHNA, CDR2 SNTAGT.

V gene TRBV28 combines with J gene TRBJ1-2, with 7 bases that match TRBD1. The germline V gene encodes CDR1 MDHEN and CDR2 SYDVKM. CDR3 size: 13 residues. Trimming took 8 bases from V and 7 from J; bases not matched to a gene: 10. The CDR3 DNA follows: TGTGCCAGCTATCCCGGACAGGAGCTTGGCTACACCTTC. Amino acids: CASYPGQELGYTF.

J is TRBJ2-1 and V is TRBV3-1 (or the pseudogene TRBV3-2); the D is unclear. The ends were cut back, 6 bases at V and 3 bases at J, with 18 bases in the middle. CDR3 length: 16 amino acids. Germline CDR1 LGHDT, CDR2 YNNKEL (reference sequence). In DNA form, the CDR3 reads TGTGCCAGCAGTCTCGCAGGCCGTACCGTCTACAATGAGCAGTTCTTC. Translation: CASSLAGRTVYNEQFF.

The sample holds a few counts of this clone. V is TRBV6-2 or TRBV6-3 and J is TRBJ2-4, with D perhaps matching TRBD1 or TRBD2 (5 bases each). CDR1 and CDR2 from the germline V gene are MNHEY and SVGEGT. The V gene lost 0 bases and the J gene lost 0 bases, with 12 bases spanning the gap. This CDR3 comprises 17 residues. In DNA, the CDR3 is TGTGCCAGCAGTTACTCTCGAGGGGCCCTAGCCAAAAACATTCAGTACTTC. This codes for CASSYSRGALAKNIQYF.

V gene TRBV10-3 combines with J gene TRBJ2-1; 8 nucleotides line up with TRBD1. The CDR3 totals 15 residues. V was pared by 6 bases and J by 0 bases, with 4 bases of the junction left unmatched. Per the germline V gene, CDR1 is ENHRY and CDR2 is SYGVKD. The CDR3 DNA reads TGTGCCATCAGCAACAGGGGGAACTCCTACAATGAGCAGTTCTTC. As protein: CAISNRGNSYNEQFF.

The V and J genes are TRBV30 and TRBJ1-2; the match to TRBD1 covers 9 bases. The V segment lost 3 bases and the J segment 0 bases; nucleotides outside the gene matches: 5. CDR1 is GTSNPN, CDR2 SVGIG, per germline (reference sequence). This CDR3 is 15 amino acids long. Here the CDR3 DNA reads TGTGCCTGGAGGGTGACAGGGGGAACTAACTATGGCTACACCTTC. This encodes CAWRVTGGTNYGYTF.

The chain is built from TRBV5-1 and TRBJ2-3; a possible D gene is TRBD1 (6 bases). Germline CDR1 and CDR2: SGHRS and YFSETQ. Trimming cost V 7 bases and J 0 bases, with 18 bases left between them. The CDR3 has 16 residues. The CDR3 DNA sequence: TGCGCCAGCTCCCAATCCAGGGGAACTAGCACAGATACGCAGTATTTT. Translated, it gives CASSQSRGTSTDTQYF.

V and J are TRBV6-5 and TRBJ1-5; no definite D call. Trimming took 2 bases from V and 0 from J, leaving 5 bases between them. CDR3 length: 14 residues. Germline lookup yields CDR1 MNHEY and CDR2 SVGAGI. The CDR3 DNA follows: TGTGCCAGCAGTTACCGGGATAGCAATCAGCCCCAGCATTTT. The encoded protein is CASSYRDSNQPQHF.

The CDR3 DNA sequence: TGTGCCAGCAGCGTAGGGGGGGGCCCTGGAAACACCATATATTTT. This gives the protein CASSVGGGPGNTIYF. The chain joins TRBV9 to TRBJ1-3; D may be TRBD1 (6 bases). Germline V gene data show CDR1 as SGDLS and CDR2 as YYNGEE. The V end was cut by 0 bases, the J end by 2 bases, with 9 bases between. CDR3 length equals 15 residues.

The rearrangement uses TRBV13 and TRBJ1-3, with a tentative D call TRBD1 (6 bases). There are 17 residues in the CDR3. V lost 3 bases, J lost 2 bases, and 17 bases lay in between. Germline CDR1 PRHDT, CDR2 FYEKMQ (reference sequence). The CDR3 here is CASSFSPRGAAGNTIYF. CDR3 DNA sequence: TGTGCCAGCAGCTTCTCGCCGAGGGGGGCTGCTGGAAACACCATATATTTT.

This chain joins TRBV18 and TRBJ2-7; D not resolved. V lost 6 bases to trimming and J lost 2 bases, with 17 bases between them. This CDR3 has 15 residues. The germline gives CDR1 KGHSH, CDR2 LQKENI. The CDR3 sequence: CASSFQSVGPYEQYF. The CDR3 DNA reads TGTGCCAGCTCGTTTCAGTCAGTCGGCCCCTACGAGCAGTACTTC.

V and J are TRBV3-1 (or the pseudogene TRBV3-2) and TRBJ2-7; 7 nucleotides agree with TRBD1. The J segment lost 3 bases and the V segment lost 4 bases, leaving 3 bases of the junction unmatched. The CDR3 is 13 amino acids. Germline V lookup: CDR1 LGHDT, CDR2 YNNKEL (reference sequence). CDR3 in DNA: TGTGCCAGCAGCCTCGGGACAGACTACGAGCAGTACTTC. It specifies CASSLGTDYEQYF.

The CDR3 DNA follows: TGTGCCAGTAGTACCTCTTGGGGGACAGGGTTCGAGCAGTACTTC. It specifies CASSTSWGTGFEQYF. The J gene is TRBJ2-7, the V gene TRBV19, with 9 bases identical to TRBD1. With 4 bases clipped from V and 6 bases from J, the junction kept 10 bases outside the gene matches. The CDR3 loop spans 15 amino acids. CDR1 and CDR2 (germline): LNHDA, SQIVND (reference sequence).

The V and J genes are TRBV30 and TRBJ1-2; 7 positions agree with TRBD1. The germline V gene encodes CDR1 GTSNPN and CDR2 SVGIG (reference sequence). The CDR3 extends over 14 amino acids. With V trimmed by 0 bases and J by 4 bases, 5 bases remained unmatched. As DNA, the CDR3 is TGTGCCTGGAGTGTTGGAGGGGGCGGCTATGGCTACACCTTC. This encodes CAWSVGGGGYGYTF.

This clone appeared once. V is TRBV5-1 and J is TRBJ2-1; D gene ambiguous. Looked up from germline, CDR1 is SGHRS and CDR2 is YFSETQ. This CDR3 comprises 12 residues. V lost 3 bases and J 10 bases, leaving 11 bases between the germline ends. This chain's CDR3 is CASSWNRAEQFF. CDR3 DNA: TGCGCCAGCAGCTGGAACCGGGCAGAGCAGTTCTTC. Based on the CDR3 plus reference TRBV5-1 and TRBJ2-1, the full variable domain is KAGVTQTPRYLIKTRGQQVTLSCSPISGHRSVSWYQQTPGQGLQFLFEYFSETQRNKGNFPGRFSGRQFSNSRSEMNVSTLELGDSALYLCASSWNRAEQFFGPGTRLTVL.

V and J are TRBV15 and TRBJ1-2; D is uncertain. Germline CDR1 and CDR2: LNHNV and YYDKDF (reference sequence). The CDR3 has 13 amino acids. V dropped 11 bases and J dropped 8 bases, with 21 bases sitting between them. The CDR3 protein is CAPREWDYEGYTF. For the CDR3, the DNA is TGTGCCCCCCGAGAGTGGGATTACGAGGGCTACACCTTC.